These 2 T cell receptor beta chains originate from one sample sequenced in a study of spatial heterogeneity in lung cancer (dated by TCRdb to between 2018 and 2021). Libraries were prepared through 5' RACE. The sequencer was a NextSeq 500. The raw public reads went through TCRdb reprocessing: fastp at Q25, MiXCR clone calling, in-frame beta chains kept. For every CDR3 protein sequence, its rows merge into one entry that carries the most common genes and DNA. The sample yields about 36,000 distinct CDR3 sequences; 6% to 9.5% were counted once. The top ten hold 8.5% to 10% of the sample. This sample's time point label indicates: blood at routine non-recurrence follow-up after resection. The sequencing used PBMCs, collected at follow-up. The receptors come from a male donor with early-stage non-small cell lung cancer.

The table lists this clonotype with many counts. The CDR3 sequence: CASSWQGNPTGELFF. CDR3 bases: TGTGCCAGCAGCTGGCAGGGGAACCCCACCGGGGAGCTGTTTTTT. The V call is TRBV11-2, the J call TRBJ2-2; TRBD1 might be the D (6 bases). Trimming removed 4 bases from V and 4 bases from J, with 13 bases in between. The CDR3 has 15 residues. From germline, CDR1 is SGHAT and CDR2 FQNNGV.

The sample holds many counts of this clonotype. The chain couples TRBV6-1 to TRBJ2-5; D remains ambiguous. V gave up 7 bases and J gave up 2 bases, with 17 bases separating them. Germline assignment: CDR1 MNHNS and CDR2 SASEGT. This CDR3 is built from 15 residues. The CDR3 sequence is CASTSGSRLQETQYF. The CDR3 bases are TGTGCCAGCACATCAGGCAGCCGTCTACAAGAGACCCAGTACTTC.